Each of the 9 T cell receptor beta chains below was sequenced from the same sample in a study of blood T cells in healthy people across ages. Sample-barcoded 5' priming and a J-beta primer mix drove a second PCR of about 6 to 12 cycles. TCRdb called the 5' RACE reads again in MiXCR, with one record for every CDR3 protein. The table records 870,000 or so distinct CDR3 sequences, under 35% of them present only once. Sequencing was performed on blood. The receptors here all came from an elderly woman in good health.

This clonotype appeared a few times. This chain joins TRBV28 and TRBJ2-3, with 8 bases identical to TRBD1. The germline CDR1 and CDR2 sequences are MDHEN and SYDVKM. V shed 5 bases, J shed 2 bases, and the junction held 12 bases outside the gene matches. CDR3 length: 17 amino acids. The CDR3 loop is CASSPPRQGANTDTQYF. The CDR3 coding sequence is TGTGCCAGCAGTCCCCCGCGGCAGGGGGCGAACACAGATACGCAGTATTTT. Full variable domain (outside the CDR3, taken from reference TRBV28 and TRBJ2-3): DVKVTQSSRYLVKRTGEKVFLECVQDMDHENMFWYRQDPGLGLRLIYFSYDVKMKEKGDIPEGYSVSREKKERFSLILESASTNQTSMYLCASSPPRQGANTDTQYFGPGTRLTVL.

As for this clonotype: Since a much larger clone is just one base distant, this may be a read error. The chain is built from TRBV24-1 and TRBJ2-5; 11 bases line up with TRBD1. From germline, CDR1 is KGHDR and CDR2 SFDVKD. Trimming cost V 5 bases and J 11 bases; bases outside gene matches: 18. The CDR3 totals 17 residues. The CDR3 region is CATSGRDRDRGDNEQYF. DNA for the CDR3: TGTGCCACCAGTGGGCGGGATCGGGACAGGGGGGACAATGAGCAGTACTTC.

This clonotype was observed a single time. The V gene is TRBV5-4, the J gene TRBJ2-5; D is possibly TRBD2 (7 bases). Germline V gene data show CDR1 as SGHNT and CDR2 as YYREEE (reference sequence). V gave up 2 bases and J gave up 5 bases, with 16 bases separating them. The CDR3 has 15 amino acids. Here the CDR3 reads CASSFGGGQLETQYF. In nucleotides, the CDR3 is TGTGCCAGCAGCTTTGGGGGGGGCCAATTGGAGACCCAGTACTTC.

This clonotype came up many times. V is TRBV29-1 and J is TRBJ1-2, with 9 bases fitting TRBD1. V gave up 3 bases and J gave up 6 bases; unmatched junction bases: 14. Germline V gene sequence: CDR1 SQVTM, CDR2 ANQGSEA. The CDR3 extends over 16 amino acids. CDR3 nucleotides: TGCAGCGTTGAGGGACAGGGAGGTCGAACGTATGATGGCTACACCTTC. This codes for CSVEGQGGRTYDGYTF.

In the case of this clonotype: With a much larger clone just one base away, this may be a read error. The V call is TRBV5-1, the J call TRBJ2-3; 8 bases match TRBD2. V shed 4 bases, J shed 5 bases, and the junction held 12 bases outside the gene matches. The CDR3 contains 16 residues. Germline values: CDR1 SGHRS, CDR2 YFSETQ. The CDR3 nucleotides read TGCGCCAGCAGCAGGGGACGAGCGGGGGTCGAAGATACGCAGTATTTT. It translates to CASSRGRAGVEDTQYF.

In this sample, this clonotype turned up many times. The V gene is TRBV3-1, the J gene TRBJ1-2, with TRBD1 identical over 11 bases. The V segment lost 0 bases and the J segment 4 bases; nucleotides outside the gene matches: 4. CDR1 is LGHDT and CDR2 is YNNKEL in the germline V gene (reference sequence). The CDR3 consists of 16 residues. The CDR3 DNA sequence: TGTGCCAGCAGCCAAGAGGACAGGGGGCCGCTCTATGGCTACACCTTC. This codes for CASSQEDRGPLYGYTF.

This clonotype was seen ten or more times. J is TRBJ1-4 and V is TRBV7-2, with 9 bases fitting TRBD1. The junction had 7 bases not matched to a gene; V was cut back by 5 bases and J by 0 bases. The CDR3 has 17 amino acids. Germline lookup yields CDR1 SGHTA and CDR2 FQGNSA. This CDR3 reads CASSGQGPTATNEKLFF. The CDR3 DNA is TGTGCCAGCAGCGGACAGGGGCCGACTGCAACTAATGAAAAACTGTTTTTT.

The DNA for the CDR3 is TGTGCCATCAGTGATGGGCTCAATGAGCAGTTCTTC. As protein: CAISDGLNEQFF. The chain is built from TRBV10-3 and TRBJ2-1, with D unclear. Trimming removed 3 bases at V and 6 bases at J, with 6 bases between. The CDR3 length is 12 residues. Per the germline V gene, CDR1 is ENHRY and CDR2 is SYGVKD.

This clonotype was detected ten times or more. The V gene is TRBV9, the J gene TRBJ2-5, with D unresolved. Germline V lookup: CDR1 SGDLS, CDR2 YYNGEE. Between the trimmed V and J ends, which lost 4 bases and 5 bases, there was a span of 9 bases. The CDR3 extends over 12 amino acids. CDR3 in amino acids: CASSSQQETQYF. The DNA for the CDR3 is TGTGCCAGCAGCTCACAGCAGGAGACCCAGTACTTC.